This T cell receptor beta chain was observed in a study of monozygotic twins with inflammatory bowel disease. On this clonotype: Its antigen is not identified.

Whole-blood total RNA was extracted without T cell sorting. The CDR3 is 12 residues long. The germline V gene encodes CDR1 SGHNT and CDR2 YENEEA. Template-switch reactions added UMIs with a 6-nucleotide sample barcode. Amplification of TCRalpha and TCRbeta cDNA involved two nested PCRs that ran for roughly 17 and 9 cycles. TCRdb reprocessed the 5' RACE reads and reports one entry per CDR3 protein, with no DNA. Found here are fewer than 200,000 distinct CDR3 sequences; the top ten clones hold 2.4%. Regarding the study as a whole: A lone strong IBD-associated signal or clonotype found no support.

The TCR sequence derives from a human donor with ulcerative colitis or Crohn's disease, or a healthy co-twin of an affected twin (not recorded which). The material sequenced was blood. The rearrangement uses TRBV11-3 and TRBJ2-5. The CDR3 here is CASSFGQETQYF. The full variable domain, its missing parts supplied by reference TRBV11-3 and TRBJ2-5, is EAGVVQSPRYKIIEKKQPVAFWCNPISGHNTLYWYLQNLGQGPELLIRYENEEAVDDSQLPKDRFSAERLKGVDSTLKIQPAELGDSAVYLCASSFGQETQYFGPGTRLLVL.